At least ten counts were recorded for the clone carrying this TCR beta chain. The data belong to a study of regulatory T cells in long-lasting Graves disease. TCR beta libraries were built with iRepertoire HTBI primers and Arm-PCR of CDR3 regions. One entry per CDR3 protein, called by TCRdb with MiXCR from the multiplex PCR reads. The table includes approximately 300,000 distinct CDR3 sequences, roughly 18% detected once. Trimming stripped 6 bases from V and 6 bases from J, with 12 bases between. Germline V CDR1 and CDR2: MDHEN, SYDVKM. The length of the CDR3 is 13 residues. Time point of the sample: newly diagnosed GD, antithyroid drugs for less than 3 months. Isolated PBMC RNA provided the starting material for the TCR library.

Sequenced here: peripheral blood mononuclear cells (PBMCs), sampled at new diagnosis, from a patient treated with antithyroid drugs. This TCR derives from a female donor with Graves disease. The chain links TRBV28 to TRBJ1-5; D is possibly TRBD1 (6 bases). This chain's CDR3 is CASRDRLGQPQHF. CDR3 nucleotide sequence: TGTGCCAGCAGGGACAGACTAGGTCAGCCCCAGCATTTT.